The 3 T cell receptor beta chains below were found in one sample sequenced in a study of T cell responses to AZD1222 COVID-19 vaccine. Profiling relied on immunoSEQ multiplex PCR, and the TCRdb table lists in-frame clones only, not all of them. The sample shows around 190,000 clones, almost 90% of them seen only once. The sequencing used peripheral blood, collected 28 days after the second AZD1222 dose. All receptors derive from an adult who received the AZD1222 COVID-19 vaccine.

J is TRBJ2-7 and V is TRBV7-2, with 13 bases lining up with TRBD2. The CDR3 sequence is 15 residues long. V shed 4 bases, J shed 3 bases, and the junction held 3 bases outside the gene matches. CDR1 and CDR2 (germline): SGHTA, FQGNSA. CDR3 DNA sequence: TGTGCCAGCAGCTCTGGGACTAGCGGGGTCTACGAGCAGTACTTC. Amino acids: CASSSGTSGVYEQYF.

The chain couples TRBV6-5 to TRBJ1-1; D unresolved. V lost 2 bases and J 4 bases, leaving 11 bases between the germline ends. Germline CDR1 is MNHEY and CDR2 is SVGAGI. The CDR3 contains 14 residues. The CDR3 DNA reads as TGTGCCAGCAGTTACAGGGAATGGGGCACTGAAGCTTTCTTT. Translating gives CASSYREWGTEAFF.

The rearrangement links TRBV6-6 to TRBJ2-3; possible D gene TRBD1, 6 bases. The V gene's germline CDR1 is MNHNY and CDR2 SVGAGI (reference sequence). The CDR3 contains 16 residues. V was shortened by 5 bases and J by 2 bases, with 17 bases between the two germline ends. Here the CDR3 reads CASSRSAGAHTDTQYF. CDR3 DNA sequence: TGTGCCAGCAGTCGATCAGCAGGGGCCCACACAGATACGCAGTATTTT.